Following are 26 T cell receptor beta chains from one sample sequenced in a study of graft-versus-host responses after intestinal transplantation. For these TCRs, the target antigens are not known. Only in-frame clones appear in the TCRdb table, and some are missing; sequencing was by immunoSEQ multiplex PCR. The data contain approximately 130,000 clones, 90% to 95% of them singletons. This material consisted of unstimulated CD4+ T cells sorted from spleen or lymph node cells, taken before intestinal transplant. The source is a human donor who received an intestinal transplant.

The chain joins TRBV19 to TRBJ1-2, with 8 bases aligning to TRBD1. The germline gives CDR1 LNHDA, CDR2 SQIVND (reference sequence). V shed 6 bases, J shed 4 bases, and the junction held 4 bases outside the gene matches. The CDR3 length is 13 residues. The CDR3 sequence is CASRLTGGYGYTF. The CDR3, as DNA: TGTGCCAGTAGACTTACAGGGGGCTATGGCTACACCTTC.

This chain connects TRBV6-1 to TRBJ2-7; maybe TRBD1 (6 bases). This CDR3 comprises 14 residues. From germline, CDR1 is MNHNS and CDR2 SASEGT. Trimming shortened V by 2 bases and J by 3 bases, and 11 bases separated the two germline ends. CDR3: CASSERRTDYEQYF. The DNA for the CDR3 is TGTGCCAGCAGTGAACGCCGGACAGACTACGAGCAGTACTTC.

This clone has only one observation. The rearrangement joins TRBV19 to TRBJ1-1; D is undetermined. Looked up from germline, CDR1 is LNHDA and CDR2 is SQIVND (reference sequence). The CDR3 runs to 14 residues. V lost 3 bases, J lost 10 bases, and 18 bases lay in between. CDR3 coding DNA: TGTGCCAGTAGTATGGGAATGATGACCTTTGGAGCTTTCTTT. Amino acids: CASSMGMMTFGAFF.

The CDR3 protein is CASSLRISGQGLNTEAFF. The CDR3 region has the DNA TGCGCCAGCAGCTTGCGTATCTCAGGACAGGGCCTGAACACTGAAGCTTTCTTT. The V gene is TRBV5-1, the J gene TRBJ1-1; 8 bases align to TRBD1. J lost 0 bases, V lost 1 base, and 11 bases had no gene match. CDR1 is SGHRS and CDR2 is YFSETQ in the germline V gene. There are 18 residues in the CDR3.

This chain connects TRBV29-1 to TRBJ2-3; D remains unclear. V shed 3 bases and J shed 2 bases, with 9 bases lying between them. Per germline, CDR1 SQVTM and CDR2 ANQGSEA. This CDR3 has 13 residues. CDR3 residues: CSVEVLFTDTQYF. CDR3 DNA: TGCAGCGTTGAGGTTTTGTTCACAGATACGCAGTATTTT.

The chain employs TRBV5-1 and TRBJ1-2; D remains unclear. CDR1 is SGHRS and CDR2 is YFSETQ in the germline V gene. Trimming removed 0 bases at V and 0 bases at J, with 9 bases between. The CDR3 runs 15 residues. The CDR3 loop reads CASSLAFASNYGYTF. CDR3 DNA sequence: TGCGCCAGCAGCTTGGCCTTCGCTTCTAACTATGGCTACACCTTC.

This chain connects TRBV6-1 to TRBJ2-7, with D unresolved. The ends were cut back, 2 bases at V and 0 bases at J, with 14 bases in the middle. CDR3 length: 16 residues. Per germline, CDR1 MNHNS and CDR2 SASEGT. CDR3 nucleotide sequence: TGTGCCAGCAGTGAAAAGATGGCCAGTAGCTCCTACGAGCAGTACTTC. Protein product: CASSEKMASSSYEQYF.

The rearrangement links TRBV5-4 to TRBJ1-2; D gene uncertain. V lost 4 bases and J 4 bases, leaving 11 bases between the germline ends. Germline V lookup: CDR1 SGHNT, CDR2 YYREEE (reference sequence). This CDR3 has 13 residues. The CDR3 DNA follows: TGTGCCAGCAGCCTTCGTTCATTCTATGGCTACACCTTC. It codes for CASSLRSFYGYTF.

This chain links TRBV19 with TRBJ1-1; D is undetermined. Deletions cut 7 bases from V and 0 bases from J, with 24 bases between. Germline V gene sequence: CDR1 LNHDA, CDR2 SQIVND (reference sequence). The CDR3 length is 18 residues. The chain's CDR3 is CASTPFSSGINMNTEAFF. In nucleotides, the CDR3 is TGTGCCAGTACCCCCTTCTCGTCTGGCATAAACATGAACACTGAAGCTTTCTTT.

This clone showed up just once. V and J are TRBV29-1 and TRBJ1-2; 7 nucleotides line up with TRBD1. The CDR3 loop spans 14 amino acids. From germline, CDR1 is SQVTM and CDR2 ANQGSEA. The ends lost 7 bases at V and 4 bases at J; junction bases unmatched: 12. CDR3 sequence (DNA): TGCAGCGCCCGGACAGGCTCTACCCCCTATGGCTACACCTTC. Translated: CSARTGSTPYGYTF.

The V gene is TRBV6-4, the J gene TRBJ2-3, with TRBD2 matching over 8 bases. Losses at the gene ends were 3 bases for V and 6 bases for J; bases not matched to a gene: 8. The germline gives CDR1 MRHNA, CDR2 SNTAGT. The CDR3 consists of 15 residues. The CDR3: CASSEQAGAGDTQYF. The CDR3 DNA is TGTGCCAGCAGTGAACAAGCGGGGGCTGGGGATACGCAGTATTTT.

This chain links TRBV5-1 with TRBJ1-2; 11 bases match TRBD1. After removal of 2 bases from V and 8 bases from J, the junction contained 5 bases not matched to a gene. Per germline, CDR1 SGHRS and CDR2 YFSETQ. The CDR3 has 14 amino acids. DNA of the CDR3: TGCGCCAGCAGCTTTACGGGACAGGGGGGCGGCTACACCTTC. Amino acid sequence: CASSFTGQGGGYTF. Variable domain in full (rest from reference TRBV5-1 and TRBJ1-2): KAGVTQTPRYLIKTRGQQVTLSCSPISGHRSVSWYQQTPGQGLQFLFEYFSETQRNKGNFPGRFSGRQFSNSRSEMNVSTLELGDSALYLCASSFTGQGGGYTFGSGTRLTVV.

The rearrangement uses TRBV6-1 and TRBJ1-2, with unresolved D. This CDR3 is 14 amino acids long. The germline V gene has CDR1 MNHNS and CDR2 SASEGT. V lost 1 base, J lost 8 bases, and 14 bases lay in between. In DNA, the CDR3 is TGTGCCAGCAGTGAAGTGATGTGGGCTAGCGGCTACACCTTC. It encodes CASSEVMWASGYTF.

The genes are TRBV4-2 and TRBJ2-1, with D uncertain. The CDR3 runs to 14 residues. The germline gives CDR1 LGHNA, CDR2 YNFKEQ. V lost 0 bases to trimming and J lost 7 bases, with 10 bases between them. The CDR3 is CASSQDLGWNEQFF. The CDR3 nucleotides read TGTGCCAGCAGCCAAGATCTAGGGTGGAATGAGCAGTTCTTC.

The chain uses TRBV14 and TRBJ2-7; TRBD1 aligns across 7 bases. Germline V gene lookup returns CDR1 SGHDN and CDR2 FVKESK. With 0 bases clipped from V and 2 bases from J, the junction kept 7 bases outside the gene matches. CDR3 length equals 16 residues. CDR3 sequence: CASSQDYRGPAYEQYF. The CDR3, as DNA: TGTGCCAGCAGCCAAGATTATAGGGGGCCCGCCTACGAGCAGTACTTC.

Concerning this clone: This CDR3 is also generated by other DNA sequences in the sample. CDR3 amino acids: CASSLDRGDYGYTF. The CDR3 DNA follows: TGCGCCAGCAGCTTGGACAGGGGGGACTATGGCTACACCTTC. The chain joins TRBV5-1 to TRBJ1-2; 8 bases agree with TRBD1. The ends lost 0 bases at V and 3 bases at J; junction bases unmatched: 1. The CDR3 consists of 14 residues. Germline V gene sequence: CDR1 SGHRS, CDR2 YFSETQ.

This clone was counted between two and nine times. The chain links TRBV19 to TRBJ1-6; TRBD1 is a possible D gene (5 bases). Looked up from germline, CDR1 is LNHDA and CDR2 is SQIVND (reference sequence). The CDR3 runs 14 residues. The V gene lost 7 bases and the J gene lost 5 bases, with 12 bases spanning the gap. The CDR3 spells CASTRDGDNSPLHF. As DNA, the CDR3 is TGTGCCAGTACTAGGGACGGGGATAATTCACCCCTCCACTTT.

The gene calls are TRBV6-4 and TRBJ1-1; no definite D call. Deletions cut 4 bases from V and 4 bases from J, with 13 bases between. The CDR3 runs to 14 residues. Germline CDR1 and CDR2: MRHNA and SNTAGT. The CDR3 loop reads CASSAEDSSTEAFF. The DNA for the CDR3 is TGTGCCAGCAGTGCTGAAGATTCGAGCACTGAAGCTTTCTTT.

The chain recombines TRBV7-2 with TRBJ2-4; D is perhaps TRBD2 (7 bases). Germline CDR1 and CDR2: SGHTA and FQGNSA. The V end lost 1 base, the J end lost 7 bases, and 14 bases lay between the germline ends. The CDR3 extends over 15 amino acids. The CDR3 DNA is TGTGCCAGCAGCTTAGTCCCAGGGGAGGGGAACATTCAGTACTTC. Residues: CASSLVPGEGNIQYF.

The chain is built from TRBV29-1 and TRBJ2-2, with 7 bases matching TRBD1. Germline V lookup: CDR1 SQVTM, CDR2 ANQGSEA. Trimming took 7 bases from V and 8 from J; bases not matched to a gene: 10. This CDR3 spans 13 amino acids. The CDR3 region is CSAQATGWGELFF. CDR3 DNA: TGCAGCGCCCAAGCGACAGGGTGGGGGGAGCTGTTTTTT.

The rearrangement joins TRBV5-1 to TRBJ2-3; 9 bases match TRBD2. V was clipped by 0 bases and J by 4 bases; unmatched bases: 6. Germline lookup yields CDR1 SGHRS and CDR2 YFSETQ. This CDR3 is built from 16 residues. The CDR3 coding sequence is TGCGCCAGCAGCTTGGCCGGGACTAGCAAGGCAGATACGCAGTATTTT. It translates to CASSLAGTSKADTQYF.

The V gene is TRBV4-2, the J gene TRBJ2-7; D remains unclear. CDR3 length: 15 amino acids. V was trimmed by 2 bases and J by 5 bases, leaving 16 bases between them. The germline CDR1 and CDR2 sequences are LGHNA and YNFKEQ. For the CDR3, the DNA is TGTGCCAGCAGCCAAACCGTCGGGCCGTACCACGAGCAGTACTTC. Amino acid sequence: CASSQTVGPYHEQYF.

The chain couples TRBV13 to TRBJ1-2; TRBD1 matches 8 bases. The V gene's germline CDR1 is PRHDT and CDR2 FYEKMQ (reference sequence). This CDR3 is built from 15 residues. The trim removed 4 bases at V and 4 bases at J, leaving 8 bases unmatched. The CDR3 region is CASSYRQGRVYGYTF. The CDR3 coding sequence is TGTGCCAGCAGCTACCGACAGGGGCGAGTCTATGGCTACACCTTC.

In this sample, this clone turned up once. The V and J genes are TRBV5-1 and TRBJ1-1; no clear D. The V gene lost 0 bases and the J gene lost 4 bases, with 16 bases spanning the gap. The CDR3 has 16 residues. Germline loops: CDR1 SGHRS, CDR2 YFSETQ. As DNA, the CDR3 is TGCGCCAGCAGCTTGGAAGGGTATCAGGTGGGCACTGAAGCTTTCTTT. Its translation: CASSLEGYQVGTEAFF.

V is TRBV9 and J is TRBJ1-1; D is uncertain. V was clipped by 0 bases and J by 5 bases, with 8 bases between them. The CDR3 spans 13 residues. From germline, CDR1 is SGDLS and CDR2 YYNGEE. CDR3 DNA sequence: TGTGCCAGCAGCGTAGGGGCGAAGACTGAAGCTTTCTTT. Protein product: CASSVGAKTEAFF.

The rearrangement links TRBV5-1 to TRBJ2-5, with TRBD1 matching 7 bases. With 0 bases clipped from V and 2 bases from J, the junction kept 1 base outside the gene matches. This CDR3 contains 14 residues. Germline V gives CDR1 SGHRS, CDR2 YFSETQ. CDR3 amino acids: CASSLVGQQETQYF. CDR3 in DNA: TGCGCCAGCAGCTTGGTGGGACAGCAAGAGACCCAGTACTTC.